This record covers a single T cell receptor beta chain. The entry originates in a study of blood T cell repertoires in COVID-19. Looking at the study overall: Both acute and convalescent COVID-19 samples were obtained from the United States, Italy and Spain. In each case, the material was cDNA or gDNA derived from T cells, B-cell-depleted T cells, or PBMCs.

Per the authors' pipeline: It was from reference gene primer amplification that nucleated cell counts were estimated. Profiling relied on immunoSEQ multiplex PCR, and the TCRdb table lists in-frame clones only, not all of them. Clonal size and the V and J genes are those of that table, whereas D and trimming came from the DNA. The sample lists 300,000 to 450,000 clones; 85% were seen once. From germline, CDR1 is SGHRS and CDR2 YFSETQ. There are 18 residues in the CDR3. The trim removed 4 bases at V and 7 bases at J, leaving 19 bases unmatched. The chain couples TRBV5-1 to TRBJ2-2; 7 nucleotides align to TRBD2. This receptor was identified in a woman younger than 30 with acute or convalescent COVID-19. The sample comprised peripheral blood. The CDR3 DNA reads as TGCGCCAGCAGCCTGAACGTACTAGCGACCGGGTTTGGCGGGGAGCTGTTTTTT. It codes for CASSLNVLATGFGGELFF. Full variable domain (rest looked up from reference TRBV5-1 and TRBJ2-2): KAGVTQTPRYLIKTRGQQVTLSCSPISGHRSVSWYQQTPGQGLQFLFEYFSETQRNKGNFPGRFSGRQFSNSRSEMNVSTLELGDSALYLCASSLNVLATGFGGELFFGEGSRLTVL.